The next 30 T cell receptor beta chains were all read from a single sample in a study of T-cell reconstitution after alpha-beta-depleted transplantation in children. A TCRbeta library incorporating unique molecular identifiers was prepared. TCRdb reprocessed the PCR reads with MiXCR, giving one entry per CDR3 protein. This sample has 440,000 or so distinct CDR3 sequences; 43% occur once, and the top ten carry under 35%. Sequencing was performed on PBMCs, taken before TCRalphabeta/CD19-depleted stem cell transplant. All receptors come from a girl aged 2 to 10 with aplastic anemia, due to receive a stem cell transplant.

V and J are TRBV29-1 and TRBJ2-3, with a weak D call TRBD1 (6 bases). Trimming took off 6 bases at V and 1 base at J, with 14 bases between the two ends. This CDR3 contains 14 residues. CDR1 and CDR2 (germline): SQVTM, ANQGSEA. CDR3 loop: CSVDRLGGTDTQYF. In DNA, the CDR3 is TGCAGCGTCGACAGGTTGGGAGGCACAGATACGCAGTATTTT.

The chain joins TRBV20-1 to TRBJ2-5; 9 nucleotides line up with TRBD2. Unmatched junction bases numbered 6, after V lost 1 base and J lost 3 bases. CDR1 and CDR2 from the germline V gene are DFQATT and SNEGSKA (reference sequence). CDR3 length: 15 residues. The CDR3 DNA sequence: TGCAGTGCTAGAGTTGCTAGCGGGATGAAAGAGACCCAGTACTTC. This translates into CSARVASGMKETQYF.

There are many counts of this clonotype. The chain combines TRBV20-1 with TRBJ1-5; D is undetermined. Trimming removed 3 bases at V and 5 bases at J, with 5 bases between. The CDR3 runs to 11 residues. Looked up from germline, CDR1 is DFQATT and CDR2 is SNEGSKA (reference sequence). The CDR3 reads CSASSDQPQHF. In nucleotides, the CDR3 is TGCAGTGCTAGCTCCGATCAGCCCCAGCATTTT.

CDR3 DNA: TGTGCCACCAGCAGATACAACGGGGGATTGTTTTCAGCAGATACGCAGTATTTT. Protein: CATSRYNGGLFSADTQYF. The J gene is TRBJ2-3, the V gene TRBV15, with a tentative D call TRBD2 (6 bases). Germline assignment: CDR1 LNHNV and CDR2 YYDKDF (reference sequence). V lost 2 bases, J lost 4 bases, and 22 bases lay in between. The CDR3 extends over 18 amino acids.

The rearrangement uses TRBV5-6 and TRBJ1-6; 7 positions match TRBD1. Per the germline V gene, CDR1 is SGHDT and CDR2 is YYEEEE. The CDR3 spans 17 residues. The junction had 5 bases not matched to a gene; V was cut back by 2 bases and J by 0 bases. DNA for the CDR3: TGTGCCAGCAGCTTAGAGGGGGCAGGCTCCTATAATTCACCCCTCCACTTT. Protein product: CASSLEGAGSYNSPLHF.

The V and J genes are TRBV29-1 and TRBJ2-7; TRBD1 or TRBD2 may be the D gene (5 bases each). V dropped 0 bases and J dropped 3 bases, with 12 bases sitting between them. Per germline, CDR1 SQVTM and CDR2 ANQGSEA. The CDR3 is made up of 14 amino acids. The CDR3 nucleotides read TGCAGCGTTGAAGATCCGGGAAGGGGCTACGAGCAGTACTTC. Protein product: CSVEDPGRGYEQYF.

This clonotype has at least ten counts. J is TRBJ2-1 and V is TRBV10-3; 10 nucleotides match TRBD1. Trimming cost V 4 bases and J 0 bases; bases outside gene matches: 12. The CDR3 runs to 19 residues. Looked up from germline, CDR1 is ENHRY and CDR2 is SYGVKD. CDR3 sequence (DNA): TGTGCCATCAGTGGGTTGGGACAGGGGATCGCGGACTCCTACAATGAGCAGTTCTTC. This sequence encodes CAISGLGQGIADSYNEQFF.

This clonotype was found many times. The chain has TRBV10-3 and TRBJ2-2; D remains ambiguous. The V end lost 4 bases, the J end lost 0 bases, and 6 bases lay between the germline ends. The CDR3 extends over 14 amino acids. CDR1 and CDR2 (germline): ENHRY, SYGVKD. CDR3 sequence (DNA): TGTGCCATCAGTGTCGGGTCGAACACCGGGGAGCTGTTTTTT. This translates into CAISVGSNTGELFF.

The rearrangement links TRBV6-5 to TRBJ2-3, with 9 bases aligning to TRBD2. The CDR3 spans 16 residues. Trimming took 1 base from V and 2 from J; bases not matched to a gene: 4. Germline CDR1 MNHEY, CDR2 SVGAGI. The CDR3 spells CASSYFSGSPTDTQYF. The DNA for the CDR3 is TGTGCCAGCAGTTACTTTAGCGGGAGCCCCACAGATACGCAGTATTTT.

V is TRBV28 and J is TRBJ2-7; either TRBD1 or TRBD2 may supply D (5 bases each). The germline V gene encodes CDR1 MDHEN and CDR2 SYDVKM. The CDR3 sequence is 12 residues long. The V end lost 4 bases, the J end lost 7 bases, and 11 bases lay between the germline ends. CDR3 amino acids: CASSYRTWEQYF. CDR3 bases: TGTGCCAGCAGTTACAGGACTTGGGAGCAGTACTTC.

This clonotype was detected only a few times. The rearrangement uses TRBV7-6 and TRBJ2-3, with D tentatively TRBD2 (5 bases). The CDR3 contains 15 residues. Deletions cut 2 bases from V and 4 bases from J, with 13 bases between. Germline V gives CDR1 SGHVS, CDR2 FNYEAQ. The CDR3 sequence is CASSLTWRFSDTQYF. DNA for the CDR3: TGTGCCAGCAGCTTAACCTGGAGGTTCTCAGATACGCAGTATTTT. The variable domain in full, with the rest retrieved from reference TRBV7-6 and TRBJ2-3, is GAGVSQSPRYKVTKRGQDVALRCDPISGHVSLYWYRQALGQGPEFLTYFNYEAQQDKSGLPNDRFSAERPEGSISTLTIQRTEQRDSAMYRCASSLTWRFSDTQYFGPGTRLTVL.

This clonotype was observed a few times. The chain is built from TRBV5-8 and TRBJ1-6; D perhaps matches TRBD1 (6 bases). The V end lost 10 bases, the J end lost 3 bases, and 11 bases lay between the germline ends. Germline CDR1 reads SGHTS; CDR2 reads YDEGEE. The CDR3 covers 13 residues. In nucleotides, the CDR3 is TGTGCCTCGGGGGGCCTCTATAATTCACCCCTCCACTTT. Translation: CASGGLYNSPLHF.

The chain combines TRBV7-2 with TRBJ2-7; the match to TRBD2 covers 8 bases. Unmatched junction bases numbered 8, after V lost 5 bases and J lost 5 bases. The CDR3 covers 14 residues. Germline V gene data show CDR1 as SGHTA and CDR2 as FQGNSA. This chain's CDR3 is CASSRQRGWDEQYF. The CDR3, as DNA: TGTGCCAGCAGCCGTCAGCGGGGGTGGGACGAGCAGTACTTC.

The V call is TRBV5-1, the J call TRBJ2-1; 9 bases line up with TRBD1. CDR1 and CDR2 from the germline V gene are SGHRS and YFSETQ. The V segment lost 0 bases and the J segment 7 bases; nucleotides outside the gene matches: 8. This CDR3 spans 16 amino acids. The CDR3 protein is CASSLARDRVINEQFF. The CDR3 nucleotides read TGCGCCAGCAGCTTGGCGCGGGACAGGGTTATAAATGAGCAGTTCTTC.

CDR3 in DNA: TGTGCCATCGCCGACACTTCCTACGAGCAGTACTTC. This encodes CAIADTSYEQYF. V usage is TRBV28 and J usage is TRBJ2-7; D not certain. V lost 10 bases and J 1 base, leaving 11 bases between the germline ends. CDR3 length: 12 residues. CDR1 and CDR2 (germline): MDHEN, SYDVKM.

This clonotype was observed a handful of times. The rearrangement uses TRBV20-1 and TRBJ1-1; D might be TRBD1 (5 bases). From germline, CDR1 is DFQATT and CDR2 SNEGSKA (reference sequence). The ends were cut back, 1 base at V and 0 bases at J, with 12 bases in the middle. This CDR3 region has 15 residues. The CDR3 nucleotides read TGCAGTGCTAGAGGGGGGGGGAACGTGAACACTGAAGCTTTCTTT. As protein: CSARGGGNVNTEAFF.

This clonotype was picked up many times. The chain uses TRBV20-1 and TRBJ2-7; 10 bases line up with TRBD2. CDR1 and CDR2 (germline): DFQATT, SNEGSKA (reference sequence). This CDR3 contains 15 residues. V gave up 0 bases and J gave up 3 bases; unmatched junction bases: 5. For the CDR3, the DNA is TGCAGTGCTAGAGATCGGACTAGCGGTTACTACGAGCAGTACTTC. The encoded protein is CSARDRTSGYYEQYF.

This chain uses TRBV27 with TRBJ2-2; 13 bases are shared with TRBD2. Trimming removed 6 bases from V and 6 bases from J; junction bases left unmatched: 7. CDR1 is MNHEY, CDR2 SMNVEV, per germline (reference sequence). The CDR3 runs 16 residues. CDR3 loop: CASSWGLAGWPGELFF. CDR3 DNA sequence: TGTGCCAGCAGCTGGGGACTAGCGGGATGGCCCGGGGAGCTGTTTTTT.

This sequence joins TRBV7-9 and TRBJ1-2; D gene ambiguous. Germline V gene lookup returns CDR1 SEHNR and CDR2 FQNEAQ (reference sequence). CDR3 size: 14 residues. The V gene lost 6 bases and the J gene lost 2 bases, with 13 bases spanning the gap. This CDR3 reads CASRREGSNYGYTF. The CDR3 nucleotides read TGTGCCAGCAGGCGGGAGGGATCGAACTATGGCTACACCTTC.

The chain employs TRBV6-1 and TRBJ2-7, with 11 nucleotides matching TRBD2. Germline V gene data show CDR1 as MNHNS and CDR2 as SASEGT. This CDR3 is 15 amino acids long. The V and J ends lost 7 bases and 5 bases, in that order; junction bases with no gene match: 10. The CDR3 reads CASIPLAGENNEQYF. The CDR3 nucleotides read TGTGCCAGCATCCCACTAGCGGGAGAAAACAACGAGCAGTACTTC.

The chain couples TRBV20-1 to TRBJ2-7; D is undetermined. The CDR3 loop spans 13 amino acids. The ends were cut back, 0 bases at V and 4 bases at J, with 10 bases in the middle. CDR1 and CDR2 from the germline V gene are DFQATT and SNEGSKA (reference sequence). CDR3 nucleotide sequence: TGCAGTGCTAGAGATGACTTCTTTTACGAGCAGTACTTC. This codes for CSARDDFFYEQYF.

This clonotype appeared many times. The V and J genes are TRBV5-1 and TRBJ2-4, with 9 bases aligning to TRBD1. The V gene end was trimmed by 4 bases and the J gene end by 0 bases; junction bases not matched to a gene: 5. Germline V lookup: CDR1 SGHRS, CDR2 YFSETQ. The CDR3 totals 16 residues. For the CDR3, the DNA is TGCGCCAGCAGCCCGGACAGGGGTCTAGCCAAAAACATTCAGTACTTC. The encoded protein is CASSPDRGLAKNIQYF.

This clonotype showed up just a few times. V usage is TRBV10-3 and J usage is TRBJ2-7, with TRBD2 identical over 9 bases. Unmatched junction bases numbered 6, after V lost 6 bases and J lost 3 bases. The CDR3 is made up of 14 amino acids. Per the germline V gene, CDR1 is ENHRY and CDR2 is SYGVKD. CDR3 amino acids: CAISASGANYEQYF. The DNA for the CDR3 is TGTGCCATCAGCGCTAGCGGGGCAAACTACGAGCAGTACTTC.

This clonotype occurred a few times. This CDR3 is CASSLTVYNEQFF. The CDR3 DNA follows: TGTGCCAGCAGCTTGACAGTCTACAATGAGCAGTTCTTC. The J gene is TRBJ2-1, the V gene TRBV5-6; D unresolved. Germline V gene lookup returns CDR1 SGHDT and CDR2 YYEEEE. The CDR3 covers 13 residues. Trimming pared 1 base from V and 3 bases from J, leaving 5 bases between. Full variable domain (outside the CDR3, taken from reference TRBV5-6 and TRBJ2-1): DAGVTQSPTHLIKTRGQQVTLRCSPKSGHDTVSWYQQALGQGPQFIFQYYEEEERQRGNFPDRFSGHQFPNYSSELNVNALLLGDSALYLCASSLTVYNEQFFGPGTRLTVL.

CDR3 protein: CASSMLAVRGETQYF. The CDR3 DNA is TGTGCCAGCAGCATGCTAGCGGTGAGAGGAGAGACCCAGTACTTC. The chain has TRBV7-2 and TRBJ2-5, with TRBD2 identical over 7 bases. CDR1 and CDR2 (germline): SGHTA, FQGNSA. The CDR3 runs 15 residues. V lost 5 bases to trimming and J lost 4 bases; unmatched junction nucleotides: 10.

This sequence joins TRBV18 and TRBJ2-1; D is possibly TRBD2 (5 bases). Germline-derived CDR1 and CDR2 are KGHSH and LQKENI. This CDR3 has 12 residues. Deletions cut 2 bases from V and 10 bases from J, with 9 bases between. This chain's CDR3 is CASSPAKREQFF. The CDR3 region has the DNA TGTGCCAGCTCACCAGCAAAGCGGGAGCAGTTCTTC.

The CDR3 bases are TGTGCCAGCAGTCACGGGATTGCCCAAGAGACCCAGTACTTC. Translated: CASSHGIAQETQYF. The rearrangement links TRBV6-2 or TRBV6-3 to TRBJ2-5; D is possibly TRBD2 (5 bases). Germline V gene data show CDR1 as MNHEY and CDR2 as SVGEGT. This CDR3 region has 14 residues. Trimming left V 5 bases short and J 1 base short, with 11 bases between.

This clonotype was counted a few times. The rearrangement joins TRBV6-5 to TRBJ2-1; D is possibly TRBD2 (5 bases). Germline V lookup: CDR1 MNHEY, CDR2 SVGAGI. V was shortened by 0 bases and J by 7 bases, with 10 bases between the two germline ends. The CDR3 loop spans 14 amino acids. The CDR3 coding sequence is TGTGCCAGCAGTTACTCCCCCGGACTTAATGAGCAGTTCTTC. Its translation is CASSYSPGLNEQFF.

This clonotype was recorded at least ten times. This rearrangement joins TRBV20-1 to TRBJ2-4; 9 bases agree with TRBD2. CDR3 size: 16 residues. Germline V gives CDR1 DFQATT, CDR2 SNEGSKA (reference sequence). The V gene end was trimmed by 6 bases and the J gene end by 1 base; junction bases not matched to a gene: 10. DNA of the CDR3: TGCAGTGCCACACTTGGGGCGGGAGGGGCCAAAAACATTCAGTACTTC. It codes for CSATLGAGGAKNIQYF.

The chain couples TRBV5-1 to TRBJ2-2; D possibly corresponds to TRBD1 (6 bases). With 5 bases removed from V and 6 bases from J, the gap between germline ends came to 20 bases. This CDR3 spans 16 amino acids. From germline, CDR1 is SGHRS and CDR2 YFSETQ. The CDR3 DNA reads as TGCGCCAGCAGACCTTCCCCGGACAGCATCGCCGGGGAGCTGTTTTTT. Protein: CASRPSPDSIAGELFF.